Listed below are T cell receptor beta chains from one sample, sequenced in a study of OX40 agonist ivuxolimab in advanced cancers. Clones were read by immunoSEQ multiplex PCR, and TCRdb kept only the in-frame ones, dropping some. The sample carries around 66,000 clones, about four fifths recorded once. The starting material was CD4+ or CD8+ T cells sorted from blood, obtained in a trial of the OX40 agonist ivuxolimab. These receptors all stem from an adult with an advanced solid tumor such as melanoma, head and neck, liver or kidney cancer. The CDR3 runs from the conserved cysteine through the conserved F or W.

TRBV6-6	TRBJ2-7	CASSRTSGRNEQYF
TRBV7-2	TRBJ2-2	CASTSTHQTGELFF
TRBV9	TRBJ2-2	CASSAGTWGTGELFF
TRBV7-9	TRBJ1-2	CASSLDRSGPHYGYTF
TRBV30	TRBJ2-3	CAWSVQGAGTQYF
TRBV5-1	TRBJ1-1	CASSAFAGGGNTEAFF
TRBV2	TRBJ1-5	CASSEAGGGYQPQHF
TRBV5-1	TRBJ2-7	CASSVGLAEPFNEQYF
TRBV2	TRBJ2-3	CASSPAGDTQYF
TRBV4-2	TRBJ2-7	CASSPGTSGTYEQYF
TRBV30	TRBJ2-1	CAWSHLGASGAFPQFF
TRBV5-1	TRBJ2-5	CASSLGGRETQYF
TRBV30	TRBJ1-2	CAWSVLNPVKGREVSGYTF
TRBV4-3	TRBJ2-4	CASSQVPGAGIQYF
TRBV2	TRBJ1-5	CASSYGTSNQPQHF
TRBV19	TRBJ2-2	CASSIVSAGGSGELFF
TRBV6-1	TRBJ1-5	CASTLGQGDQPQHF
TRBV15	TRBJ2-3	CATSRAPQVDTQYF
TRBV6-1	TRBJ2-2	CASSEMKYSGELFF
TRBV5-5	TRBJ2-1	CASSLQARNEQFF
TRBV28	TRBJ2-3	CASSSLAGGHPDTQYF
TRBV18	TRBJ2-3	CASSPQDTQYF
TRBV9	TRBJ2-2	CASSGTSRLTGELFF
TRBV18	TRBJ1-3	CASSPKDSSSGNTIYF
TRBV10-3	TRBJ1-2	CAIRTGLIYGYTF
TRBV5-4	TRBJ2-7	CASSPRDSSYEQYF
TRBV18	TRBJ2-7	CASSPAGTSGIGQYF
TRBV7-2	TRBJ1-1	CASSKQGMAFF
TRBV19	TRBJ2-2	CASSIEAGITGELFF
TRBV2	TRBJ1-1	CASAINRDTEAFF
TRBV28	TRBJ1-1	CASSHGTGANTEAFF
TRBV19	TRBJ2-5	CASSGQGKETQYF
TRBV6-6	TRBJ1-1	CASSYSDRGYPEAFF
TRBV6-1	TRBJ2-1	CASSDLQGSSYNEQFF
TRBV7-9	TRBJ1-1	CASSVTGGTEAFF
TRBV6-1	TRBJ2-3	CASSPPGFPDTQYF
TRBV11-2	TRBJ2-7	CASRRPGTGDYEQYF
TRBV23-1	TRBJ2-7	CASSQSIEGKAPYEQYF
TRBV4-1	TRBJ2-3	CASSPPRQGADTQYF
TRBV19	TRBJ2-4	CASSIGGGGNIQYF
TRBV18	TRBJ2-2	CASSDEDTGELFF
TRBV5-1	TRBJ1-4	CASRVLGLNEKLFF
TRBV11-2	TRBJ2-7	CASSLRRASSYEQYF
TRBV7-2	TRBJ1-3	CASSLKQGISGNTIYF
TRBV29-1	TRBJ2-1	CSVETGGQFF
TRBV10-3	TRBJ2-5	CAISSGGEQETQYF
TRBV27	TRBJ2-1	CASSLTRYNEQFF
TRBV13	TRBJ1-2	CASSSWTGAYGYTF
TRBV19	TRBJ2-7	CASRDRGSPHEQYF
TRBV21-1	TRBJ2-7	CASSSPPGGLEPYEQYF
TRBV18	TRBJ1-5	CASSPRQGGNQPQHF
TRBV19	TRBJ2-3	CASSSMEGRQGTQYF
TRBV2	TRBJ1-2	CASSLGTRSYTF